This T cell receptor beta chain was profiled in a study of regulatory T cells in long-lasting Graves disease. CDR1 is SNHLY, CDR2 FYNNEI, per germline. CDR3 length equals 15 residues. V gave up 0 bases and J gave up 5 bases, with 10 bases separating them. The time point: newly diagnosed GD, antithyroid drugs for less than 3 months. The authors made the TCR library using RNA they extracted from PBMCs. Investigators prepared the TCR beta libraries by applying iRepertoire HTBI primers and Arm-PCR of CDR3 regions. A single record per CDR3 protein comes from TCRdb applying MiXCR to the multiplex PCR reads. The sample yields about 440,000 distinct CDR3 sequences, 16% seen once. The same data also contributed to another study, on T cells in Graves' hyperthyroidism and ophthalmopathy.

The rearrangement links TRBV2 to TRBJ2-2; the D is unclear. This TCR came from a woman younger than 30 with Graves disease. The sample in question was peripheral blood mononuclear cells (PBMCs), obtained at new diagnosis, from a patient treated with antithyroid drugs. Here the CDR3 reads CASSEATQRTGELFF. Written as DNA, the CDR3 is TGTGCCAGCAGTGAAGCCACCCAAAGGACCGGGGAGCTGTTTTTT.